This T cell receptor beta chain was recovered during a study of cytotoxic CD8 clonotypes in ibrutinib-treated CLL. Study as a whole: Partial response occurred in approximately 24 patients and complete response in 2; at median about 70 months, roughly 14 remained remitted and roughly twelve progressed. Productive templates per sample averaged approximately 240,000; productive rearrangements, 75,000 to 100,000. Findings and limits, study-wide: Relative to age-matched healthy donors, clonality at baseline was higher, and it tracked circulating CD8+ T-cell counts. Rare overall, public clonotypes shrank or held steady under therapy.

Using immunoSEQ multiplex PCR, the repertoire was profiled, and TCRdb retains in-frame clones only, with some absent. The sample yields a few hundred thousand clones, approximately 80% seen once. V lost 0 bases and J 0 bases, leaving 30 bases between the germline ends. Germline V lookup: CDR1 MNHEY, CDR2 SMNVEV (reference sequence). CDR3 length: 22 residues. About this clone itself: Antigen unknown.

The receptor was derived from a human donor with chronic lymphocytic leukemia. The chain is built from TRBV27 and TRBJ2-7; D uncertain. Specimen: PBMCs, collected before ibrutinib treatment. The CDR3 loop is CASSLSLLLITPGTGPSYEQYF. In DNA form, the CDR3 reads TGTGCCAGCAGTTTATCCCTATTACTGATTACTCCCGGTACTGGCCCCTCCTACGAGCAGTACTTC.